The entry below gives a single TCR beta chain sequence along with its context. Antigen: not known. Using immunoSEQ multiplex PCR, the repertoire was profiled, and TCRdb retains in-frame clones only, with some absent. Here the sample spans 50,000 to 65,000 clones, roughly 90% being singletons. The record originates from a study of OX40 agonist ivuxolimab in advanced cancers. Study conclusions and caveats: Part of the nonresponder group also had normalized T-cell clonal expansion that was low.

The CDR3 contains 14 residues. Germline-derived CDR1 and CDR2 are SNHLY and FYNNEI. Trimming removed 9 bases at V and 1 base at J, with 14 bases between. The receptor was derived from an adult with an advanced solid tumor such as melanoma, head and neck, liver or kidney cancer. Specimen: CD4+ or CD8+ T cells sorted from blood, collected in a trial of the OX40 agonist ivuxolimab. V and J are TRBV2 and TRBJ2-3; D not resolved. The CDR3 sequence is CARPISQGTDTQYF. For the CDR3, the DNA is TGTGCCAGGCCGATATCCCAAGGCACAGATACGCAGTATTTT.